This is a list of T cell receptor beta chains from one sample in a study of cytomegalovirus exposure and HLA in healthy donors. Profiled with immunoSEQ multiplex PCR; TCRdb holds only in-frame clones, not every one. Here the sample spans more than 60,000 clones, 74% being singletons. Material: PBMCs. These receptors came from a man between 35 and 55 years old in good health and CMV-seropositive. Both conserved end residues are part of each CDR3. D genes are given only for firm matches. Some rows have no size entry. The others give once, few or many, or a class for an expanded clone.

TRBJ2-3	TRBV7-8	few	TRBD2	CASSSWTSGDTQYF	TGTGCCAGCAGCTCCTGGACTAGCGGAGATACGCAGTATTTT
TRBJ1-6	TRBV7-2	-	TRBD1	CASSARGTVNNSPLHF	TGTGCCAGCAGCGCAAGGGGGACAGTGAATAATTCACCCCTCCACTTT
TRBJ1-1	TRBV7-8	-	-	CASSLRTDSTEAFF	TGTGCCAGCAGCTTACGGACAGATAGCACTGAAGCTTTCTTT
TRBJ2-5	TRBV7-2	-	-	CASSLRGETQYF	TGTGCCAGCAGCTTAAGGGGAGAGACCCAGTACTTC
TRBJ1-6	TRBV30	-	-	CAWSNRVGAYNSPLHF	TGTGCCTGGAGCAACAGGGTGGGGGCCTATAATTCACCCCTCCACTTT
TRBJ2-1	TRBV5-4	-	TRBD2	CASSLGLAGPGEQFF	TGTGCCAGCAGCTTGGGACTAGCGGGCCCAGGTGAGCAGTTCTTC
TRBJ2-5	TRBV7-3	-	TRBD2	CASSPGLAGAETQYF	TGTGCCAGCAGCCCCGGACTAGCGGGAGCAGAGACCCAGTACTTC
TRBJ2-2	TRBV30	-	TRBD1	CALPDRARTGELFF	TGTGCCTTACCGGACAGGGCCCGGACCGGGGAGCTGTTTTTT
TRBJ1-5	TRBV28	-	-	CASSPVRGNQPQHF	TGTGCCAGCAGCCCAGTGAGGGGCAATCAGCCCCAGCATTTT
TRBJ2-7	TRBV2	-	TRBD2	CASREESYEQYF	TGTGCCAGCCGGGAGGAGAGTTACGAGCAGTACTTC
TRBJ2-4	TRBV7-9	-	-	CASSLDRRTNIQYF	TGTGCCAGCAGCTTAGACCGGAGAACAAACATTCAGTACTTC
TRBJ1-1	TRBV29-1	-	-	CSVVQGPNTEAFF	TGCAGCGTCGTACAGGGACCGAACACTGAAGCTTTCTTT
TRBJ2-4	TRBV18	-	-	CASSPNEGIQYF	TGTGCCAGCTCACCAAACGAGGGCATTCAGTACTTC
TRBJ1-5	TRBV28	-	-	CASRRVMAGDNSNQPQHF	TGTGCCAGCAGGAGGGTTATGGCAGGAGACAATAGCAATCAGCCCCAGCATTTT
TRBJ1-1	TRBV6-1	few	-	CASSRQEAFF	TGTGCCAGCAGTAGACAAGAAGCTTTCTTT
TRBJ2-2	TRBV2	-	TRBD1	CASKGQGANTGELFF	TGTGCCAGCAAAGGACAGGGGGCGAACACCGGGGAGCTGTTTTTT
TRBJ2-3	TRBV19	-	TRBD2	CASSIVLASGSADTQYF	TGTGCCAGTAGTATAGTTTTGGCTAGCGGGAGCGCAGATACGCAGTATTTT